The 20 T cell receptor beta chains presented below share a single source sample, sequenced in a study of T cell responses to AZD1222 COVID-19 vaccine. Using immunoSEQ multiplex PCR, the repertoire was profiled, and TCRdb retains in-frame clones only, with some absent. The sample contains about 130,000 clones, over 75% of which appear only once. The sample here was peripheral blood, taken on day 0 of AZD1222 vaccination. The source of these receptors is an adult in good health.

The chain employs TRBV3-1 (or the pseudogene TRBV3-2) and TRBJ2-7, with 9 bases aligning to TRBD1. The length of the CDR3 is 15 residues. The V gene's germline CDR1 is LGHDT and CDR2 YNNKEL (reference sequence). V trimming: 4 bases; J trimming: 0 bases; junction bases outside the gene matches: 4. The CDR3 spells CASSPSGQGSYEQYF. For the CDR3, the DNA is TGTGCCAGCAGCCCATCGGGACAGGGCTCCTACGAGCAGTACTTC.

The chain couples TRBV12-3 or TRBV12-4 to TRBJ2-3; D gene ambiguous. The CDR3 runs to 11 residues. Trimming left V 7 bases short and J 6 bases short, with 8 bases between. CDR3 sequence (DNA): TGTGCCAGCACCTCACGGGATACGCAGTATTTT. As protein: CASTSRDTQYF.

The rearrangement joins TRBV29-1 to TRBJ1-1; D is unclear. Germline V gene data show CDR1 as SQVTM and CDR2 as ANQGSEA. The CDR3 is 11 residues long. The germline V and J ends were trimmed by 3 bases and 3 bases, with 5 bases remaining between them. Written as DNA, the CDR3 is TGCAGCGTTGAGTCCCACACTGAAGCTTTCTTT. This codes for CSVESHTEAFF. Supplemented by reference TRBV29-1 and TRBJ1-1, the full variable domain reads SAVISQKPSRDICQRGTSLTIQCQVDSQVTMMFWYRQQPGQSLTLIATANQGSEATYESGFVIDKFPISRPNLTFSTLTVSNMSPEDSSIYLCSVESHTEAFFGQGTRLTVV.

The chain recombines TRBV5-1 with TRBJ2-7; the D gene is possibly TRBD2 (5 bases). Trimming stripped 0 bases from V and 6 bases from J, with 13 bases between. Germline CDR1 SGHRS, CDR2 YFSETQ. This CDR3 comprises 14 residues. The CDR3 region has the DNA TGCGCCAGCAGCTTGGAGGGAGCTTCGGGCGAGCAGTACTTC. Protein sequence: CASSLEGASGEQYF.

The chain uses TRBV11-2 and TRBJ1-2; no definite D call. The CDR3 is made up of 15 amino acids. Deletions cut 5 bases from V and 2 bases from J, with 15 bases between. Germline V gene sequence: CDR1 SGHAT, CDR2 FQNNGV. In DNA form, the CDR3 reads TGTGCCAGCAGCCCCCTCGGGTATAAGAACTATGGCTACACCTTC. Translated: CASSPLGYKNYGYTF.

V usage is TRBV12-3 or TRBV12-4 and J usage is TRBJ2-7; D not certain. CDR3 length: 12 residues. V lost 5 bases and J lost 0, with 5 bases in between. CDR3: CASSQYSYEQYF. CDR3 coding DNA: TGTGCCAGCAGTCAATACTCCTACGAGCAGTACTTC.

The V and J genes are TRBV13 and TRBJ2-7; 11 nucleotides line up with TRBD2. Trimming at V came to 1 base and at J to 9 bases, leaving 8 bases not matched to a gene. The CDR3 runs to 15 residues. Germline values: CDR1 PRHDT, CDR2 FYEKMQ (reference sequence). Written as DNA, the CDR3 is TGTGCCAGCAGCTTAGAAGGGACTAGCGGCCCCGGGCAGTACTTC. Translated: CASSLEGTSGPGQYF. The whole variable domain, remainder taken from reference TRBV13 and TRBJ2-7, is AAGVIQSPRHLIKEKRETATLKCYPIPRHDTVYWYQQGPGQDPQFLISFYEKMQSDKGSIPDRFSAQQFSDYHSELNMSSLELGDSALYFCASSLEGTSGPGQYFGPGTRLTVT.

The chain carries TRBV19 and TRBJ1-1; 7 bases match TRBD1. This CDR3 spans 12 amino acids. With 7 bases clipped from V and 5 bases from J, the junction kept 4 bases outside the gene matches. CDR1 and CDR2 from the germline V gene are LNHDA and SQIVND (reference sequence). The CDR3 DNA is TGTGCCAGTACCGAGGGGGCAACTGAAGCTTTCTTT. Residues: CASTEGATEAFF. Looking up the rest from reference TRBV19 and TRBJ1-1 gives the full variable domain: DGGITQSPKYLFRKEGQNVTLSCEQNLNHDAMYWYRQDPGQGLRLIYYSQIVNDFQKGDIAEGYSVSREKKESFPLTVTSAQKNPTAFYLCASTEGATEAFFGQGTRLTVV.

CDR3 amino acids: CASSIHPGPSGRTGPQHF. In DNA, the CDR3 is TGTGCCAGTAGTATCCATCCGGGGCCCTCAGGCCGCACAGGGCCCCAGCATTTT. The chain is built from TRBV19 and TRBJ1-5; possibly TRBD1 for D (5 bases). The CDR3 loop spans 18 amino acids. The germline V gene encodes CDR1 LNHDA and CDR2 SQIVND (reference sequence). V lost 3 bases, J lost 9 bases, and 27 bases lay in between.

The chain links TRBV4-2 to TRBJ2-7; D is unresolved. V was trimmed by 0 bases and J by 0 bases, leaving 12 bases between them. CDR1 and CDR2 from the germline V gene are LGHNA and YNFKEQ. This CDR3 has 16 residues. CDR3 amino acids: CASSQDPGTNSYEQYF. CDR3 DNA sequence: TGTGCCAGCAGCCAAGATCCGGGCACCAACTCCTACGAGCAGTACTTC.

The rearrangement uses TRBV29-1 and TRBJ1-1; 8 positions match TRBD1. CDR1 SQVTM and CDR2 ANQGSEA come from the germline V gene. Trimming at V came to 4 bases and at J to 0 bases, leaving 7 bases not matched to a gene. CDR3 length equals 15 residues. The CDR3 loop is CSVGGDRNVNTEAFF. The DNA of the CDR3 is TGCAGCGTTGGGGGGGACAGGAATGTGAACACTGAAGCTTTCTTT.

The J gene is TRBJ1-1, the V gene TRBV5-8, with D hard to call. The CDR3 extends over 14 amino acids. Germline CDR1 and CDR2: SGHTS and YDEGEE. The germline V and J ends were trimmed by 3 bases and 6 bases, with 15 bases remaining between them. The CDR3, as DNA: TGTGCCAGCAGCTACTCCCCTTCGCGAGCTGAAGCTTTCTTT. It specifies CASSYSPSRAEAFF. Supplemented by reference TRBV5-8 and TRBJ1-1, the full variable domain reads EAGVTQSPTHLIKTRGQQATLRCSPISGHTSVYWYQQALGLGLQFLLWYDEGEERNRGNFPPRFSGRQFPNYSSELNVNALELEDSALYLCASSYSPSRAEAFFGQGTRLTVV.

This chain joins TRBV5-4 and TRBJ1-1, with no clear D. Trimming removed 0 bases from V and 0 bases from J, with 9 bases in between. CDR3 size: 15 residues. Germline lookup yields CDR1 SGHNT and CDR2 YYREEE (reference sequence). The CDR3 region is CASSLEFTMNTEAFF. The CDR3 DNA reads as TGTGCCAGCAGCTTGGAGTTTACAATGAACACTGAAGCTTTCTTT.

The chain couples TRBV5-6 to TRBJ1-2; tentative D call: TRBD1 (5 bases). The CDR3 covers 15 residues. Germline V gene lookup returns CDR1 SGHDT and CDR2 YYEEEE. V dropped 4 bases and J dropped 8 bases, with 21 bases sitting between them. The CDR3 region is CASSEATALLGGYTF. CDR3 DNA sequence: TGTGCCAGCAGCGAGGCGACAGCTCTCCTCGGGGGCTACACCTTC.

The chain is built from TRBV4-2 and TRBJ2-7, with D hard to call. The V and J ends lost 1 base and 5 bases respectively, with 18 bases between them. CDR1 is LGHNA and CDR2 is YNFKEQ in the germline V gene. The CDR3 covers 16 residues. The CDR3 sequence is CASSQGGTGLRDEQYF. The CDR3 coding sequence is TGTGCCAGCAGCCAAGGGGGAACGGGTTTACGGGACGAGCAGTACTTC.

The chain combines TRBV4-3 with TRBJ2-1; D is perhaps TRBD2 (7 bases). CDR3 length equals 16 residues. The V gene lost 1 base and the J gene lost 4 bases, with 14 bases spanning the gap. In germline, CDR1 is LGHNA, CDR2 YSLEER. CDR3 region: CASSQVGGGLYNEQFF. Written as DNA, the CDR3 is TGCGCCAGCAGCCAAGTAGGGGGGGGGTTGTACAATGAGCAGTTCTTC.

The chain joins TRBV12-3 or TRBV12-4 to TRBJ1-1, with unresolved D. This CDR3 has 13 residues. The ends were cut back, 1 base at V and 3 bases at J, with 6 bases in the middle. DNA of the CDR3: TGTGCCAGCAGTTTAGAGCGATACACTGAAGCTTTCTTT. This gives the protein CASSLERYTEAFF.

The chain employs TRBV7-9 and TRBJ2-7; 7 bases align to TRBD2. Germline V CDR1 and CDR2: SEHNR, FQNEAQ (reference sequence). This CDR3 is built from 17 residues. V shed 3 bases, J shed 0 bases, and the junction held 11 bases outside the gene matches. This chain's CDR3 is CASSFWEGRMSSYEQYF. The CDR3 coding sequence is TGTGCCAGCAGCTTTTGGGAGGGACGGATGAGCTCCTACGAGCAGTACTTC.

V is TRBV6-2 or TRBV6-3 and J is TRBJ1-5; D is perhaps TRBD1 (6 bases). The CDR3 has 20 amino acids. Germline V gives CDR1 MNHEY, CDR2 SVGEGT. The ends were cut back, 4 bases at V and 6 bases at J, with 31 bases in the middle. In DNA, the CDR3 is TGTGCCAGCAGTTGGGCCCTGGTGGCAGGGGTGGATTGGGGTTCTCAGCCCCAGCATTTT. This translates into CASSWALVAGVDWGSQPQHF.

In its sample, this clone was seen a few times. V usage is TRBV19 and J usage is TRBJ1-2; the D gene is possibly TRBD1 (5 bases). V lost 5 bases and J 7 bases, leaving 14 bases between the germline ends. This CDR3 region has 13 residues. Germline V gene lookup returns CDR1 LNHDA and CDR2 SQIVND (reference sequence). CDR3 nucleotides: TGTGCCAGTAGTTCATTGGTTCAGGGTGGCTACACCTTC. It encodes CASSSLVQGGYTF.